The present T cell receptor beta chain was sequenced within a study of read filtering for tumor transcriptome and immune sequencing. At the level of the study: Mean patient age was approximately 66 years, range about 47 to 85; around 16 male, more than 11 female.

This clonotype was counted only a few times. This clone may be a read error of a much larger clone one base away. Molecular barcoded adaptors covering alpha/delta and beta/gamma chains were used on about 390 ng RNA. In TCRdb, the reads were re-called with MiXCR into one record per CDR3 protein. The top ten hold 9.5% to 13% of the sample, which has approximately 62,000 distinct CDR3 sequences, about 19% seen once. In germline, CDR1 is SEHNR, CDR2 FQNEAQ (reference sequence). The CDR3 spans 12 residues. The sample was a population of CD138-negative cells sorted from bone marrow. This sequence originates from a donor aged 40 or over with multiple myeloma. V and J are TRBV7-9 and TRBJ2-7; no clear D gene. CDR3: CASSLSNYGQYF. CDR3 coding DNA: TGTGCCAGCAGCTTATCAAACTACGGGCAGTACTTC. Filled out from reference TRBV7-9 and TRBJ2-7, the complete variable domain reads DTGVSQNPRHKITKRGQNVTFRCDPISEHNRLYWYRQTLGQGPEFLTYFQNEAQLEKSRLLSDRFSAERPKGSFSTLEIQRTEQGDSAMYLCASSLSNYGQYFGPGTRLTVT.